A selection of T cell receptor beta chains follows, all from one sample in a study of blood T cell repertoires in COVID-19. Profiling relied on immunoSEQ multiplex PCR, and the TCRdb table lists in-frame clones only, not all of them. Here the sample spans roughly 200,000 clones, 80% to 90% being singletons. The sequencing sample was made of peripheral blood. These TCRs come from a human donor in a cohort sampled during active COVID-19. Both conserved end residues are part of each CDR3. Each record gives: J gene, V gene, D gene, clone size, CDR3 DNA, CDR3 protein. A D gene is named only where the DNA matches it firmly. Some rows mark clone size as missing; the rest say once, few, many or name a class of expanded clone.

>TRBJ2-7|TRBV11-2|TRBD1|once
TGTGCCAGCAGCTCCTGGGACAGCTCCTACGAGCAGTACTTC
CASSSWDSSYEQYF
>TRBJ2-1|TRBV6-6|.|.
TGTGCCAGCAGCCAAGGACTGAGCTCCTACAATGAGCAGTTCTTC
CASSQGLSSYNEQFF
>TRBJ2-7|TRBV18|TRBD1|.
TGTGCCAGCTCATGGTACAGGGGGCAGTGGGGCGAGCAGTACTTC
CASSWYRGQWGEQYF
>TRBJ2-6|TRBV7-6|.|.
TGTGCCAGCAGCCCCAGATCTGGGGCCAACGTCCTGACTTTC
CASSPRSGANVLTF
>TRBJ2-3|TRBV2|.|few
TGTGCCAGTCTTCAGGGAGGCCGCGCAGATACGCAGTATTTT
CASLQGGRADTQYF
>TRBJ2-3|TRBV3-1/TRBV3-2|TRBD2|.
TGTGCCAGCAGCCCAGCCGGGGGGGGAGGGCGAGATACGCAGTATTTT
CASSPAGGGGRDTQYF
>TRBJ1-3|TRBV5-1|TRBD1|.
TGCGCCAGCAGCCCGGAGGGGGCTTTATCTGGAAACACCATATATTTT
CASSPEGALSGNTIYF
>TRBJ1-6|TRBV7-9|TRBD1|many
TGTGCCAGCAGCTTTGACAGGGGTTCACCCCTCCACTTT
CASSFDRGSPLHF
>TRBJ2-5|TRBV5-1|.|.
TGCGCCAGCAGTCCGGGTGGAGGGTACCAAGAGACCCAGTACTTC
CASSPGGGYQETQYF
>TRBJ1-1|TRBV27|TRBD1|.
TGTGCCAGCAGTAGACAGGGGATTTTAAACACTGAAGCTTTCTTT
CASSRQGILNTEAFF
>TRBJ2-6|TRBV19|.|.
TGTGCCAGTTCCGGGGGGCCCCTAACCCACTCTGGGGCCAACGTCCTGACTTTC
CASSGGPLTHSGANVLTF
>TRBJ2-7|TRBV10-3|TRBD1|.
TGTGCCATCAGTGATCCGGGACAGGACCCCTACGAGCAGTACTTC
CAISDPGQDPYEQYF
>TRBJ2-1|TRBV10-2|TRBD2|.
TGCGCCAGCAGTATTAATGGGGCTAGCGGATACAATGAGCAGTTCTTC
CASSINGASGYNEQFF
>TRBJ1-1|TRBV10-3|.|.
TGTGCCATCAGTGAGTCGATAGATACGAACACTGAAGCTTTCTTT
CAISESIDTNTEAFF
>TRBJ1-5|TRBV4-1|.|.
TGCGCCAGCAGCCAACCTGACAGAGACAATCAGCCCCAGCATTTT
CASSQPDRDNQPQHF
>TRBJ2-2|TRBV7-9|.|.
TGTGCCAGCAGCTTAACGACAGCGAACACCGGGGAGCTGTTTTTT
CASSLTTANTGELFF
>TRBJ2-7|TRBV6-2/TRBV6-3|TRBD1|.
TGTGCCAGCAGTTGGGACAGGGGGATTTCCTACGAGCAGTACTTC
CASSWDRGISYEQYF